The rows below give T cell receptor beta chains drawn from one sample of a study of post-analysis software for immune sequencing data. TCRdb re-analysed the PCR reads in MiXCR, keeping a single row per CDR3 protein. The sample holds under 900,000 distinct CDR3 sequences, roughly 50% seen once. Sequenced material: blood. These receptors were obtained from a girl aged 5-17 years with multiple sclerosis. Each CDR3 is given with its conserved first and last residue. The D gene is left open where the match is weak. The listing skips clone size in some rows; elsewhere it reads once, few, many or a size class.

V	size	J	D	DNA	CDR3
TRBV25-1	few	TRBJ2-7	TRBD1	TGTGCCAGCAGTGAATTAGGGACAGCTATATACGAGCAGTACTTC	CASSELGTAIYEQYF
TRBV29-1	.	TRBJ1-2	.	TGCAGCGTTGACAGGGAAGGCTCAGGCTATGGCTACACCTTC	CSVDREGSGYGYTF
TRBV5-5	.	TRBJ2-7	.	TGTGCCAGCAGCTTCGGACAGCTTTACGCATCCGAGCAGTACTTC	CASSFGQLYASEQYF
TRBV20-1	.	TRBJ2-7	TRBD2	TGCAGTGCTAGAGTTAGCGGGAACTCCTACGAGCAGTACTTC	CSARVSGNSYEQYF
TRBV29-1	few	TRBJ2-5	.	TGCAGCGTAAACCGGGACAGCTTGGCGGGAGTATGGGAGACCCAGTACTTC	CSVNRDSLAGVWETQYF
TRBV20-1	.	TRBJ2-7	.	TGCAGTGCTATTCTGGGGGGTAGCTCCTACGAGCAGTACTTC	CSAILGGSSYEQYF
TRBV29-1	.	TRBJ1-1	.	TGCAGCGTCGAAGAGGGGGGATTGAACACTGAAGCTTTCTTT	CSVEEGGLNTEAFF
TRBV20-1	once	TRBJ2-7	TRBD2	TGCAGTGCTCGAAAACTAGCGGGAACCTACGAGCAGTACTTC	CSARKLAGTYEQYF
TRBV6-2/TRBV6-3	.	TRBJ2-7	TRBD1	TGTGCCAGCAGCCGCTCCGGGACAGTTCCCCCCGAGCAGTACTTC	CASSRSGTVPPEQYF
TRBV4-1	.	TRBJ2-3	.	TGCGCCAGCAGCCAGTCGCCTAGCACAGATACGCAGTATTTT	CASSQSPSTDTQYF
TRBV20-1	once	TRBJ1-5	.	TGCAGTGCTAGAGGGGGGGGGTTCGGCAATCACCCCCAGCATTTT	CSARGGGFGNHPQHF
TRBV7-9	.	TRBJ2-7	TRBD2	TGTGCCAGCAGCTTAGGTCCGGCTAGCGGGAGAGGCTACGAGCAGTACTTC	CASSLGPASGRGYEQYF
TRBV20-1	.	TRBJ1-4	.	TGCAGTGCCAGGGTCTCAACTAGTGAAAAACTGTTTTTT	CSARVSTSEKLFF
TRBV5-1	.	TRBJ1-1	.	TGCGCCAGCAGCGGCCCCTCTGGAAGCACTGAAGCTTTCTTT	CASSGPSGSTEAFF
TRBV20-1	.	TRBJ2-7	TRBD2	TGCAGTGCTAGATTAGCGGGGATTAGGAGCAACGAGCAGTACTTC	CSARLAGIRSNEQYF
TRBV29-1	.	TRBJ2-7	TRBD2	TGCAGCGTCGAAAAGCGGGGCTCCTGCGAGCAGTACTTC	CSVEKRGSCEQYF
TRBV10-3	.	TRBJ2-1	TRBD2	TGTGCCATCAGGAGGGGCCTAGCGGATTACAATGAGCAGTTCTTC	CAIRRGLADYNEQFF
TRBV20-1	few	TRBJ2-7	.	TGCAGTGCTCTTTACGCAGGGGCCAGCTCCTACGAGCAGTACTTC	CSALYAGASSYEQYF
TRBV2	.	TRBJ2-7	.	TGTGCCAGCAGTGGGGACTCTGGCGGGGACCAGTACTTC	CASSGDSGGDQYF
TRBV20-1	.	TRBJ2-4	.	TGCAGTGGGGTAGCCAAAAACATTCAGTACTTC	CSGVAKNIQYF
TRBV5-1	.	TRBJ2-1	TRBD2	TGCGCCAGCAGCTTGGTAAGGCCTAGCGGAAACAATGAGCAGTTCTTC	CASSLVRPSGNNEQFF
TRBV27	.	TRBJ2-7	TRBD2	TGTGCCAGCAGTGATATTGGGGGGTCGGGACTAGATACCTACGAGCAGTACTTC	CASSDIGGSGLDTYEQYF
TRBV7-3	.	TRBJ1-1	.	TGTGCCAGCAGCTTCAGGTCCGTGAACACTGAAGCTTTCTTT	CASSFRSVNTEAFF
TRBV2	.	TRBJ1-2	TRBD1	TGTGCCAGCATCGGGACAGGGGGGAGGCCCTATGGCTACACCTTC	CASIGTGGRPYGYTF
TRBV27	.	TRBJ2-3	.	TGTGCCAGCAGTTTCGGAGGACGGCACGCAGATACGCAGTATTTT	CASSFGGRHADTQYF
TRBV29-1	.	TRBJ2-1	TRBD2	TGCAGCGGTTATAGCGGGAGTGTTAGGAATGAGCAGTTCTTC	CSGYSGSVRNEQFF
TRBV3-1	.	TRBJ2-5	.	TGTGCCAGCAGCCAGGCAGGATCCAATGAGCAGTACTTC	CASSQAGSNEQYF
TRBV15	.	TRBJ1-2	.	TGTGCCACCAGTCTACAGCTAAACTATGGCTACACCTTC	CATSLQLNYGYTF
TRBV10-3	.	TRBJ2-7	TRBD2	TGTGCCATCACTAGCGGGAGAGGCTACGAGCAGTACTTC	CAITSGRGYEQYF
TRBV3-1	.	TRBJ2-1	.	TGTGCCAGCAGCCAAGTTAAGGGGGTCGGGCCCAATGAGCAGTTCTTC	CASSQVKGVGPNEQFF
TRBV7-9	few	TRBJ2-1	TRBD2	TGTGCCAGCAGCCCGGGACTAGCGGGGAGCGGCGAGCAGTTCTTC	CASSPGLAGSGEQFF
TRBV20-1	.	TRBJ2-1	.	TGCAGTGCTGGCCTAAGGGCATCCTACAATGAGCAGTTCTTC	CSAGLRASYNEQFF
TRBV9	few	TRBJ2-7	TRBD2	TGTGCCAGCAGCGGGACTAGCGGGACCTCCTACGAGCAGTACTTC	CASSGTSGTSYEQYF
TRBV20-1	.	TRBJ2-3	.	TGCAGTGCCCGGCTACTAGCAGCCACAGATACGCAGTATTTT	CSARLLAATDTQYF
TRBV9	.	TRBJ2-4	.	TGTGCCAGCAGCGTAGTAGGGACTGAGGGGGAGCAGTACTTC	CASSVVGTEGEQYF
TRBV10-3	.	TRBJ2-1	TRBD2	TGTGCCATCAGCCTAGCGGGTTACTACAATGAGCAGTTCTTC	CAISLAGYYNEQFF
TRBV5-6	.	TRBJ2-3	.	TGTGCCAGCACGGTGGCAGGGATCGGTACGCAGTATTTT	CASTVAGIGTQYF
TRBV29-1	.	TRBJ2-1	.	TGCAGCGTTGAAGATCCGCTAACATCCCATGAGCAGTTCTTC	CSVEDPLTSHEQFF
TRBV5-1	few	TRBJ2-1	TRBD2	TGCGCCAGCAGCTACCCCTCAAATGGGCGGGGGGATTACAATGAGCAGTTCTTC	CASSYPSNGRGDYNEQFF
TRBV29-1	.	TRBJ2-1	TRBD2	TGCAGCGCCGCCGGGACTAGCGGCTACAATGAGCAGTTCTTC	CSAAGTSGYNEQFF
TRBV29-1	.	TRBJ2-7	.	TGCAGCGTTGAAGATCCGGGGAAGCATGAGCAGTACTTC	CSVEDPGKHEQYF
TRBV6-1	few	TRBJ2-5	TRBD2	TGTGCCAGCAGCCGGGGGCTTATAGCGGGGGGATTCCAAGAGACCCAGTACTTC	CASSRGLIAGGFQETQYF
TRBV10-3	few	TRBJ2-7	.	TGTGCCATCAGTCCCAGCGACAATGGCCCCTACGAGCAGTACTTC	CAISPSDNGPYEQYF
TRBV7-9	.	TRBJ2-1	TRBD1	TGTGCCAGTTCGGGACAGGGGAATGAGCAGTTCTTC	CASSGQGNEQFF
TRBV20-1	.	TRBJ1-2	TRBD1	TGCAGTGCCGCCGGGGACAGGGAGGCCTATGGCTACACCTTC	CSAAGDREAYGYTF
TRBV7-6	few	TRBJ2-1	TRBD2	TGTGCCAGCAGCTTCCGGACTAGCGGGGAACCTCACAATGAGCAGTTCTTC	CASSFRTSGEPHNEQFF
TRBV20-1	few	TRBJ2-7	.	TGCAGTGCTAGAAGGCAGGGTGGACCGAGAGAGCAGTACTTC	CSARRQGGPREQYF
TRBV25-1	.	TRBJ2-5	.	TGTGCCAGCAGTATCCCAGGGGTAGGAGAGACCCAGTACTTC	CASSIPGVGETQYF
TRBV27	.	TRBJ2-4	.	TGTGCCAGCAGGGTTCCCTATGGCGGGGTGAACAATGAGCAGTACTTC	CASRVPYGGVNNEQYF
TRBV7-2	.	TRBJ2-1	TRBD2	TGTGCCAGCAGCCGTTTAGCGGGAAACAATGAGCAGTTCTTC	CASSRLAGNNEQFF
TRBV4-1	few	TRBJ1-2	TRBD1	TGCGCCAGCAGCCAGGCAAATCATCGACAGGGCGATGGCTACACCTTC	CASSQANHRQGDGYTF
TRBV6-4	.	TRBJ1-2	.	TGTGCCAGCAGCCGGACACCAACCTTCTATGGCTACACCTTC	CASSRTPTFYGYTF
TRBV29-1	once	TRBJ1-2	.	TGCAGCGTTGGAGACGCGGAGGGGGGCCACACCTTC	CSVGDAEGGHTF
TRBV2	.	TRBJ2-7	.	TGTGCCAGCAGCAGAGGACCTCCCAACTACGAGCAGTACTTC	CASSRGPPNYEQYF
TRBV12-5	.	TRBJ1-2	.	TGTGCTAGTGGTTTACGACAGCAATATGGCTACACCTTC	CASGLRQQYGYTF
TRBV28	.	TRBJ2-1	TRBD2	TGTGCCAGCAGTTCGCAACTAGCGGGGGGCAGAAATGAGCAGTTCTTC	CASSSQLAGGRNEQFF
TRBV7-8	.	TRBJ1-2	.	TGTGCCAGCAGCTTATATTCGGGACACTATGGCTACACCTTC	CASSLYSGHYGYTF
TRBV5-1	.	TRBJ2-1	.	TGCACCAGCAGCCAGGCCGTCCTTAGAGAGCAGTTCTTC	CTSSQAVLREQFF
TRBV7-8	.	TRBJ1-2	.	TGTGCCAGCAGCAAGGACGGCTATGGCTACACCTTC	CASSKDGYGYTF